Shown below are 27 T cell receptor beta chains from a single sample sequenced in a study of T-cell memory formation after mild COVID-19 (TCRdb year 2021). Library preparation used 5' RACE. Sequencing instrument: Illumina NovaSeq 6000. Clones were called with MiXCR by TCRdb after fastp trimmed the public reads at Q25, and only in-frame beta chains were retained. For every CDR3 protein sequence, its rows merge into one entry that carries the most common genes and DNA. The sample includes around 180,000 distinct CDR3 sequences, with 16% observed a single time. The ten largest make up about 2.1% of the sample. The specimen was PBMCs or a T cell subset sorted from them (not recorded which). The source is an adult woman who had mild COVID-19 (a few samples of this study predate the infection). The sample titles of this study are shuffled in the database, so cell type and time point are left out; the donor was told from shared clones.

The rearrangement joins TRBV19 to TRBJ2-5, with 8 bases that match TRBD2. Germline lookup yields CDR1 LNHDA and CDR2 SQIVND (reference sequence). Trimming at V came to 10 bases and at J to 1 base, leaving 8 bases not matched to a gene. The CDR3 covers 14 residues. Here the CDR3 DNA reads TGTGCCACCGGAGCGGGGGCTACCCAAGAGACCCAGTACTTC. Translation gives CATGAGATQETQYF.

This clonotype has a handful of counts. V usage is TRBV5-4 and J usage is TRBJ2-1; TRBD2 agrees at 8 bases. Germline lookup yields CDR1 SGHNT and CDR2 YYREEE (reference sequence). This CDR3 is 14 amino acids long. V dropped 2 bases and J dropped 10; count of bases not matched to a gene: 8. The CDR3 nucleotides read TGTGCCAGCAGCTTTGGGCGGGAGGTTCGAGAGCAGTTCTTC. Translation: CASSFGREVREQFF. Drawing the rest from reference TRBV5-4 and TRBJ2-1, the complete variable domain is ETGVTQSPTHLIKTRGQQVTLRCSSQSGHNTVSWYQQALGQGPQFIFQYYREEENGRGNFPPRFSGLQFPNYSSELNVNALELDDSALYLCASSFGREVREQFFGPGTRLTVL.

V gene TRBV7-8 combines with J gene TRBJ2-2; D gene ambiguous. The CDR3 contains 14 residues. Trimming took off 2 bases at V and 3 bases at J, with 7 bases between the two ends. CDR1 is SGHVS and CDR2 is FQNEAQ in the germline V gene. The CDR3 reads CASSLRADTGELFF. As DNA, the CDR3 is TGTGCCAGCAGCTTACGGGCTGACACCGGGGAGCTGTTTTTT.

The chain recombines TRBV5-6 with TRBJ1-6; D gene uncertain. Trimming shortened V by 4 bases and J by 6 bases, and 14 bases separated the two germline ends. The CDR3 is made up of 15 amino acids. Germline V gives CDR1 SGHDT, CDR2 YYEEEE. DNA of the CDR3: TGTGCCAGCAGCAGACGACCGACTCCTAATTCACCCCTCCACTTT. It specifies CASSRRPTPNSPLHF.

The chain recombines TRBV7-8 with TRBJ1-5, with 7 bases that match TRBD1. The CDR3 loop spans 16 amino acids. V lost 2 bases, J lost 4 bases, and 8 bases stayed unmatched. Looked up from germline, CDR1 is SGHVS and CDR2 is FQNEAQ. DNA for the CDR3: TGTGCCAGCAGCTTATTTGGGACAGATGGAAATCAGCCCCAGCATTTT. It specifies CASSLFGTDGNQPQHF.

Only a few counts were recorded for this clonotype. The chain couples TRBV7-2 to TRBJ2-1; TRBD1 is a possible D gene (5 bases). Trimming shortened V by 1 base and J by 2 bases, and 12 bases separated the two germline ends. The CDR3 has 16 residues. Germline lookup yields CDR1 SGHTA and CDR2 FQGNSA. The DNA of the CDR3 is TGTGCCAGCAGCTTAGTACCAGGGATACCCTACAATGAGCAGTTCTTC. This codes for CASSLVPGIPYNEQFF.

V gene TRBV5-1 combines with J gene TRBJ2-7; D is tentatively TRBD1 or TRBD2 (7 bases each). Germline CDR1 SGHRS, CDR2 YFSETQ. Between the trimmed V and J ends, which lost 4 bases and 3 bases, there was a span of 17 bases. CDR3 length: 15 residues. In DNA form, the CDR3 reads TGCGCCAGCAGCCACGGGGGGACAGACGTCTACGAGCAGTACTTC. Its protein product is CASSHGGTDVYEQYF. Full variable domain (missing parts from reference TRBV5-1 and TRBJ2-7): KAGVTQTPRYLIKTRGQQVTLSCSPISGHRSVSWYQQTPGQGLQFLFEYFSETQRNKGNFPGRFSGRQFSNSRSEMNVSTLELGDSALYLCASSHGGTDVYEQYFGPGTRLTVT.

The V call is TRBV7-2, the J call TRBJ1-2; 7 bases map to TRBD1. V was pared by 4 bases and J by 6 bases, with 11 bases of the junction left unmatched. CDR1 is SGHTA, CDR2 FQGNSA, per germline. CDR3 length: 15 amino acids. CDR3 coding DNA: TGTGCCAGCAGCTCCCGTGGCAGGGGGGCGGATGGCTACACCTTC. As protein: CASSSRGRGADGYTF.

The chain combines TRBV3-1 with TRBJ1-1, with D unresolved. Per germline, CDR1 LGHDT and CDR2 YNNKEL (reference sequence). This CDR3 is 15 amino acids long. V was shortened by 4 bases and J by 5 bases, with 17 bases between the two germline ends. In nucleotides, the CDR3 is TGTGCCAGCAGCCCTTTTGGGAGGTCTGGGACTGAAGCTTTCTTT. Its protein is CASSPFGRSGTEAFF. The variable domain in full, completed from reference TRBV3-1 and TRBJ1-1, reads DTAVSQTPKYLVTQMGNDKSIKCEQNLGHDTMYWYKQDSKKFLKIMFSYNNKELIINETVPNRFSPKSPDKAHLNLHINSLELGDSAVYFCASSPFGRSGTEAFFGQGTRLTVV.

The V and J genes are TRBV19 and TRBJ2-7; 8 nucleotides match TRBD2. The length of the CDR3 is 13 residues. The junction had 6 bases not matched to a gene; V was cut back by 5 bases and J by 6 bases. The germline gives CDR1 LNHDA, CDR2 SQIVND (reference sequence). CDR3 protein: CASSRTGGLEQYF. The CDR3 DNA reads TGTGCCAGTAGTCGGACGGGAGGGCTCGAGCAGTACTTC.

A remark on this clonotype: Germline is not matched at one junction end, which may reflect a read error. This chain connects TRBV4-2 to TRBJ1-5; TRBD1 might be the D (5 bases). Germline V gene sequence: CDR1 LGHNA, CDR2 YNFKEQ. This CDR3 is built from 15 residues. The CDR3 region has the DNA TGTGCCAGCAGCCAAGTCCAGGGTAGCAATCAGACCCAGCATTTT. This translates into CASSQVQGSNQTQHF.

The table lists this clonotype with a few counts. The chain couples TRBV12-3 or TRBV12-4 to TRBJ2-3, with TRBD2 matching over 12 bases. After removal of 6 bases from V and 10 bases from J, the junction contained 11 bases not matched to a gene. The CDR3 extends over 15 amino acids. The CDR3: CASRAGTSGREAQYF. CDR3 nucleotides: TGTGCCAGCAGAGCCGGGACTAGCGGGCGCGAGGCGCAGTATTTT.

This clonotype was counted only a few times. V usage is TRBV6-6 and J usage is TRBJ1-2, with D tentatively TRBD1 (5 bases). The germline V gene has CDR1 MNHNY and CDR2 SVGAGI (reference sequence). Trimming cost V 3 bases and J 8 bases, with 16 bases left between them. CDR3 length: 14 residues. The CDR3 nucleotides read TGTGCCAGCAGTTATAGGGAGGGACCGGGGGGCTACACCTTC. This gives the protein CASSYREGPGGYTF.

The chain is built from TRBV20-1 and TRBJ1-1; D possibly corresponds to TRBD1 (6 bases). V lost 3 bases and J 5 bases, leaving 22 bases between the germline ends. CDR1 DFQATT and CDR2 SNEGSKA come from the germline V gene (reference sequence). The CDR3 runs to 16 residues. The CDR3 protein is CSASPPGTGWKTEAFF. The CDR3 nucleotides are TGCAGTGCTAGCCCTCCGGGAACAGGGTGGAAAACTGAAGCTTTCTTT.

The table lists this clonotype with a few counts. The chain recombines TRBV12-3 or TRBV12-4 with TRBJ2-5, with 13 bases aligning to TRBD2. Trimming took 5 bases from V and 5 from J; bases not matched to a gene: 5. This CDR3 has 15 amino acids. As DNA, the CDR3 is TGTGCCAGCAGTGGACTAGCGGGAGTTCAGGAGACCCAGTACTTC. Encoded protein: CASSGLAGVQETQYF.

V and J are TRBV5-1 and TRBJ2-7; no firm D call. Germline V gene lookup returns CDR1 SGHRS and CDR2 YFSETQ. The CDR3 loop spans 14 amino acids. The V end was cut by 2 bases, the J end by 2 bases, with 11 bases between. This chain's CDR3 is CASSLPGPPYEQYF. The CDR3 DNA sequence: TGCGCCAGCAGCTTACCGGGCCCTCCCTACGAGCAGTACTTC.

The genes are TRBV6-5 and TRBJ2-1; D is ambiguous. CDR1 and CDR2 from the germline V gene are MNHEY and SVGAGI. Trimming took 11 bases from V and 2 from J, leaving 16 bases between them. The CDR3 runs to 14 residues. The CDR3 sequence is CASSKEPTYNEQFF. CDR3 sequence (DNA): TGTGCCTCGTCCAAGGAGCCAACCTACAATGAGCAGTTCTTC.

There are a few counts of this clonotype. The chain links TRBV6-8 to TRBJ1-1; D remains unclear. From germline, CDR1 is MNHGY and CDR2 SAAAGT. The CDR3 runs 15 residues. V was trimmed by 0 bases and J by 1 base, leaving 9 bases between them. The CDR3 reads CASSYSMDPNTEAFF. CDR3 DNA sequence: TGTGCCAGCAGTTACTCGATGGACCCGAACACTGAAGCTTTCTTT.

In its sample, this clonotype was seen once. The chain employs TRBV29-1 and TRBJ1-5, with a possible D match to TRBD1 (5 bases). The CDR3 spans 12 residues. The V gene's germline CDR1 is SQVTM and CDR2 ANQGSEA. Trimming cost V 4 bases and J 1 base, with 5 bases left between them. This chain's CDR3 is CSVGDSNQPQHF. CDR3 sequence (DNA): TGCAGCGTTGGGGACAGCAATCAGCCCCAGCATTTT.

This clonotype was seen more than once but under ten times. The chain recombines TRBV5-1 with TRBJ2-7, with 12 nucleotides matching TRBD2. The CDR3 loop spans 17 amino acids. The V and J ends lost 4 bases and 2 bases, in that order; junction bases with no gene match: 10. CDR1 and CDR2 (germline): SGHRS, YFSETQ. The CDR3 sequence: CASSAVWTSGEPYEQYF. The DNA of the CDR3 is TGCGCCAGCAGCGCCGTCTGGACTAGCGGGGAGCCCTACGAGCAGTACTTC. Full variable domain (missing parts from reference TRBV5-1 and TRBJ2-7): KAGVTQTPRYLIKTRGQQVTLSCSPISGHRSVSWYQQTPGQGLQFLFEYFSETQRNKGNFPGRFSGRQFSNSRSEMNVSTLELGDSALYLCASSAVWTSGEPYEQYFGPGTRLTVT.

This chain joins TRBV7-9 and TRBJ2-7, with D maybe TRBD2 (5 bases). CDR1 SEHNR and CDR2 FQNEAQ come from the germline V gene (reference sequence). The germline V and J ends were trimmed by 5 bases and 4 bases, with 18 bases remaining between them. The CDR3 extends over 15 amino acids. CDR3 DNA: TGTGCCAGCAGCGGAGGACCAAAGCCTAGGTACGAGCAGTACTTC. Translating it yields CASSGGPKPRYEQYF.

This sequence joins TRBV12-3 or TRBV12-4 and TRBJ2-7; TRBD2 matches 10 bases. The trim removed 5 bases at V and 4 bases at J, leaving 5 bases unmatched. This CDR3 has 14 residues. CDR3 protein: CASSPSGSRYEQYF. CDR3 bases: TGTGCCAGCAGTCCTAGCGGGAGTAGGTACGAGCAGTACTTC.

The CDR3 is CASSYLNEQFF. CDR3 in DNA: TGCGCCAGCAGCTACTTAAATGAGCAGTTCTTC. V is TRBV5-1 and J is TRBJ2-1; D not resolved. There are 11 residues in the CDR3. Germline values: CDR1 SGHRS, CDR2 YFSETQ. With 3 bases removed from V and 7 bases from J, the gap between germline ends came to 5 bases.

This clonotype was observed a handful of times. The chain links TRBV6-2 or TRBV6-3 to TRBJ2-2, with D unclear. The CDR3 is 18 amino acids. Trimming removed 2 bases from V and 3 bases from J, with 19 bases in between. CDR1 is MNHEY, CDR2 SVGEGT, per germline. The CDR3 DNA reads as TGTGCCAGCAGTTACCCGCAGGCCCTCCCGCGAGACACCGGGGAGCTGTTTTTT. Translation: CASSYPQALPRDTGELFF.

This clonotype turned up a few times. This chain joins TRBV5-5 and TRBJ2-6; D unresolved. Deletions cut 0 bases from V and 5 bases from J, with 3 bases between. Germline CDR1 SGHKS, CDR2 YYEKEE (reference sequence). The CDR3 is 13 amino acids. CDR3 protein: CASSLVRANVLTF. CDR3 bases: TGTGCCAGCAGCTTGGTAAGGGCCAACGTCCTGACTTTC.

This clonotype occurred many times. The V gene is TRBV5-1, the J gene TRBJ2-7, with 11 bases that match TRBD1. The CDR3 totals 13 residues. Germline loops: CDR1 SGHRS, CDR2 YFSETQ. Trimming took 7 bases from V and 7 from J; bases not matched to a gene: 7. The CDR3 nucleotides read TGCGCCAGCGCTAAGGACAGGGGGCATGAGCAGTACTTC. Residues: CASAKDRGHEQYF.

In this sample, this clonotype turned up a few times. The chain has TRBV3-1 and TRBJ2-3; 9 bases line up with TRBD2. Trimming took 0 bases from V and 2 from J; bases not matched to a gene: 6. Germline lookup yields CDR1 LGHDT and CDR2 YNNKEL (reference sequence). This CDR3 region has 17 residues. The CDR3 bases are TGTGCCAGCAGCCAAGAATGGGTAGCGGGAGTCACAGATACGCAGTATTTT. This encodes CASSQEWVAGVTDTQYF.